This TCR beta chain was profiled in a study of blood T cell repertoires in COVID-19. Study background: Samples representing acute and convalescent COVID-19 were sourced from the United States, Italy and Spain.

The CDR3 totals 16 residues. The junction had 10 bases not matched to a gene; V was cut back by 4 bases and J by 3 bases. The germline CDR1 and CDR2 sequences are LGHNT and FRNRAP. As originally analysed: For nucleated cells, counts were estimated from reference gene primer amplification. Sequencing was performed with immunoSEQ multiplex PCR; in TCRdb, only in-frame clones are kept and a portion is missing. V and J calls and clone size come straight from that table; D and trimming were deduced from the DNA. The data contain about 530,000 clones, about 89% of them singletons. Specimen: peripheral blood. This chain joins TRBV12-5 and TRBJ1-1; 8 bases align to TRBD1. The clonotype originates from a woman aged 50 to 60 with COVID-19, enrolled during active disease. CDR3 loop: CASGSDSPTGDTEAFF. The CDR3, as DNA: TGTGCTAGTGGTTCCGACAGCCCGACAGGGGACACTGAAGCTTTCTTT.